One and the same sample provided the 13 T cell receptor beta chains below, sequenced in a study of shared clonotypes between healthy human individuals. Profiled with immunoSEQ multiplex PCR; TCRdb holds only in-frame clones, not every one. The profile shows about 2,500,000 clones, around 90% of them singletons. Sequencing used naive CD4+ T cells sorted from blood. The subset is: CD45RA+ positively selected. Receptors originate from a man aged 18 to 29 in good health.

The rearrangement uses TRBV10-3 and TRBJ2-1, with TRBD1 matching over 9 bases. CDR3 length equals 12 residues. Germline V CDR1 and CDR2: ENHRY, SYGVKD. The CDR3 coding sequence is TGTGCGTCGGGACAGGGTTACAATGAGCAGTTCTTC. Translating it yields CASGQGYNEQFF.

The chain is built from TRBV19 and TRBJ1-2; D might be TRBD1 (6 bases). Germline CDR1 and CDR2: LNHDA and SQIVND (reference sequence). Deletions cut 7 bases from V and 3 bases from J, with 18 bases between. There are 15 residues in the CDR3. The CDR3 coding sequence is TGTGCCAGTAAGGACAGCTCAGCCTTCTACTATGGCTACACCTTC. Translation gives CASKDSSAFYYGYTF.

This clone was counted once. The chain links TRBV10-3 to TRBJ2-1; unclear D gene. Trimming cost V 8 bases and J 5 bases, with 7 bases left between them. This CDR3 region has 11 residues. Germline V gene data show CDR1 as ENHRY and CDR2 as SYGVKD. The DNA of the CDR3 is TGTGCCATCCAAGCCGACAATGAGCAGTTCTTC. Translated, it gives CAIQADNEQFF.

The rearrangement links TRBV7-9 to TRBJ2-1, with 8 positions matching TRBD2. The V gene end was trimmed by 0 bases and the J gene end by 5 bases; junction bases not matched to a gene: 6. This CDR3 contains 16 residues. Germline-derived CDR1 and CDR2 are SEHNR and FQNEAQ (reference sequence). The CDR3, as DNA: TGTGCCAGCAGCTTAGCCGGCGGCGGGGGGCACAATGAGCAGTTCTTC. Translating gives CASSLAGGGGHNEQFF. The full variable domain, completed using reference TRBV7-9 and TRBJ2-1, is DTGVSQNPRHKITKRGQNVTFRCDPISEHNRLYWYRQTLGQGPEFLTYFQNEAQLEKSRLLSDRFSAERPKGSFSTLEIQRTEQGDSAMYLCASSLAGGGGHNEQFFGPGTRLTVL.

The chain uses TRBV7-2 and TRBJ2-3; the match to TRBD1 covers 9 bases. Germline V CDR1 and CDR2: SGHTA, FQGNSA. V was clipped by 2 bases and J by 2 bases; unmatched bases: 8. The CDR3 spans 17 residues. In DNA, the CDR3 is TGTGCCAGCAGCTTATCTGGGACAGGGTCGTCCACAGATACGCAGTATTTT. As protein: CASSLSGTGSSTDTQYF.

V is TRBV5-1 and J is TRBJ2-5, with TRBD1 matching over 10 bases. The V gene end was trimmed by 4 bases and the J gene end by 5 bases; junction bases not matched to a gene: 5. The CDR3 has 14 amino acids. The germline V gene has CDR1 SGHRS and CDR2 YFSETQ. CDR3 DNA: TGCGCCAGCAGCGAGGGACAGGGGATGGAGACCCAGTACTTC. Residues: CASSEGQGMETQYF.

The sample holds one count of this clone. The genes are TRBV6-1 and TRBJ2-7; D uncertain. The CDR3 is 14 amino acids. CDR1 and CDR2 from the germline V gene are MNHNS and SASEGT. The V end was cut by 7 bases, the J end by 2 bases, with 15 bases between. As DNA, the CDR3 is TGTGCCAGCACCCGATGGACGGGCCCCTACGAGCAGTACTTC. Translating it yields CASTRWTGPYEQYF.

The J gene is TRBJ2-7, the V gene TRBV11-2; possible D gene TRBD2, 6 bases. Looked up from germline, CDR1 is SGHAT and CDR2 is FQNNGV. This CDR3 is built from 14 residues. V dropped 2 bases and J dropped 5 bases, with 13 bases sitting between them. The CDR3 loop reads CASSLRRALDEQYF. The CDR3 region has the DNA TGTGCCAGCAGCTTACGGAGGGCCCTTGACGAGCAGTACTTC.

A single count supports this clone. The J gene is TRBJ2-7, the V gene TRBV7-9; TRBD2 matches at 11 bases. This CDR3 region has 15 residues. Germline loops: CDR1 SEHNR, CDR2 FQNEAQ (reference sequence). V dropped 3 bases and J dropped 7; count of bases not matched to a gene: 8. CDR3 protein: CASSFSGGASGEQYF. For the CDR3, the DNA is TGTGCCAGCAGCTTTAGCGGGGGGGCTTCTGGTGAGCAGTACTTC.

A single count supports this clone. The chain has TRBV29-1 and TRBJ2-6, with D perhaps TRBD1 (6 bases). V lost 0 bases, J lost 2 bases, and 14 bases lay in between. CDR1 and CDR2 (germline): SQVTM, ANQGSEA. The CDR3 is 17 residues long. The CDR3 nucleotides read TGCAGCGTTGAAGATCGGTCCAGGGGACCTGGGGCCAACGTCCTGACTTTC. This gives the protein CSVEDRSRGPGANVLTF.

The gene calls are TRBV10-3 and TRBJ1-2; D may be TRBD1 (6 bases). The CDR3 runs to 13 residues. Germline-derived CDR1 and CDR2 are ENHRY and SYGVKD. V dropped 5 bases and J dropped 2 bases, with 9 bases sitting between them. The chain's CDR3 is CAISLTGNYGYTF. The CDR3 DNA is TGTGCCATCAGTCTAACAGGGAACTATGGCTACACCTTC.

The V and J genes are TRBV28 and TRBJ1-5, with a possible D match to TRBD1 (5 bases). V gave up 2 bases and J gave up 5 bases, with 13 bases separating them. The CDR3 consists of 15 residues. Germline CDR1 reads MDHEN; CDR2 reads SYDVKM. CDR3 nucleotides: TGTGCCAGCAGTTTAGAGCGGGGGATCCATCAGCCCCAGCATTTT. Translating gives CASSLERGIHQPQHF.

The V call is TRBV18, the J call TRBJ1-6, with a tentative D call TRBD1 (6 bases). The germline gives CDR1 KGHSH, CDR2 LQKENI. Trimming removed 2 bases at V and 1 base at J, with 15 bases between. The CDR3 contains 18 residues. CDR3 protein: CASSPDAFQGSYNSPLHF. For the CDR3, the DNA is TGTGCCAGCTCACCAGACGCGTTTCAGGGGTCCTATAATTCACCCCTCCACTTT.